This T cell receptor beta chain was recovered during a study of cytomegalovirus exposure and HLA in healthy donors. The V end lost 0 bases, the J end lost 5 bases, and 10 bases lay between the germline ends. The CDR3 is made up of 13 amino acids. The germline gives CDR1 GTSNPN, CDR2 SVGIG (reference sequence). Study outcomes and limitations: An analysis that was carried out later associated approximately 15,000 TCR beta sequences with HLA alleles at 0.05 false discovery rate. Common viral pathogens seemed, in a later analysis, to connect with several of the most significant clusters. Listed as cytomegalovirus-associated were approximately 160 TCR beta chains.

Comment on this clone: Antigen specificity is unknown.

It was with 60 Vbeta and 13 Jbeta primers that the PCR ran. The assay was immunoSEQ multiplex PCR, and TCRdb's table has in-frame clones only and misses some. Of about 140,000 clones listed, around three quarters are singletons. This chain joins TRBV30 and TRBJ2-5; no definite D call. This clonotype was sampled from a middle-aged man in good health and CMV-seronegative. Sequencing was carried out using PBMCs. The CDR3 DNA reads as TGTGCCTGGAGTGTTTTACTAACCGAGACCCAGTACTTC. Translated, it gives CAWSVLLTETQYF. Together with reference TRBV30 and TRBJ2-5, the CDR3 gives the full variable domain: SQTIHQWPATLVQPVGSPLSLECTVEGTSNPNLYWYRQAAGRGLQLLFYSVGIGQISSEVPQNLSASRPQDRQFILSSKKLLLSDSGFYLCAWSVLLTETQYFGPGTRLLVL.